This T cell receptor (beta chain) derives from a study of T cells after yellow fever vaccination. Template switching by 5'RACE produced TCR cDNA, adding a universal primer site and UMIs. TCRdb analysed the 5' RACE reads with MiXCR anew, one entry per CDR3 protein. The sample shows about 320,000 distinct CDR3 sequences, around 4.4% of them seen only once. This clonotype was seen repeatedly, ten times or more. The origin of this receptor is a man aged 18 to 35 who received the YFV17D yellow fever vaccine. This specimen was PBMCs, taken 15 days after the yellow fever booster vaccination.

The CDR3 spells CASSLGPGAGIYEQYV. Written as DNA, the CDR3 is TGTGCCAGCAGCTTAGGGCCAGGGGCCGGTATCTACGAGCAGTACGTC. The V gene is TRBV7-8, the J gene TRBJ2-7, with D perhaps matching TRBD1 (6 bases). Trimming left V 1 base short and J 3 bases short, with 16 bases between. The germline CDR1 and CDR2 sequences are SGHVS and FQNEAQ. The CDR3 runs to 16 residues.